The rows below give T cell receptor beta chains drawn from one sample of a study of OX40 agonist ivuxolimab in advanced cancers. Sequencing used immunoSEQ multiplex PCR; TCRdb keeps in-frame clones, though not all of them. The sample yields approximately 60,000 clones, more than 80% seen once. This specimen consisted of CD4+ or CD8+ T cells sorted from blood, obtained in a trial of the OX40 agonist ivuxolimab. These receptors all come from an adult with an advanced solid tumor such as melanoma, head and neck, liver or kidney cancer. The CDR3 runs from the conserved cysteine through the conserved F or W. A D gene is named only where the DNA matches it firmly. Where a row states a size, it is once, few, many or the class of an expanded clone; other rows omit it.

>.|TRBV29-1|TRBJ2-2|.
CSAEPNTGELFF
TGCAGCGCTGAACCTAACACCGGGGAGCTGTTTTTT
>.|TRBV25-1|TRBJ1-2|.
CASWVGIVGYTF
TGTGCCAGCTGGGTAGGGATAGTGGGCTACACCTTC
>.|TRBV7-6|TRBJ2-3|.
CASSPGVDRAQYF
TGTGCCAGCAGCCCTGGGGTAGACCGCGCGCAGTATTTT
>.|TRBV7-2|TRBJ2-7|TRBD1
CASSLADRGPYEQYF
TGTGCCAGCAGCTTAGCAGACAGGGGACCCTACGAGCAGTACTTC
>.|TRBV6-5|TRBJ1-1|.
CASVGYTEAFF
TGTGCCAGCGTTGGGTACACTGAAGCTTTCTTT
>.|TRBV2|TRBJ2-2|.
CASQVLASGELFF
TGTGCCAGCCAGGTCCTAGCGTCCGGGGAGCTGTTTTTT
>few|TRBV7-9|TRBJ2-7|.
CASSTPGEYEQYF
TGTGCCAGCAGCACGCCGGGGGAGTACGAGCAGTACTTC
>few|TRBV7-2|TRBJ1-1|.
CASSLGHYGTEAFF
TGTGCCAGCAGCTTGGGACACTACGGCACTGAAGCTTTCTTT
>.|TRBV5-1|TRBJ2-5|.
CASSPNRLGGETQYF
TGCGCCAGCAGCCCGAACAGGCTCGGCGGAGAGACCCAGTACTTC
>.|TRBV4-1|TRBJ2-5|.
CASSPPGRSGETQYF
TGCGCCAGCAGCCCCCCTGGTCGGAGTGGCGAGACCCAGTACTTC
>.|TRBV2|TRBJ2-7|TRBD2
CASRTLGGFEQYF
TGTGCCAGCAGGACTCTCGGGGGGTTCGAGCAGTACTTC
>.|TRBV11-1|TRBJ2-5|TRBD1
CASSLGATGGTGETQYF
TGTGCCAGCAGCTTAGGGGCGACAGGGGGTACGGGAGAGACCCAGTACTTC
>.|TRBV7-9|TRBJ2-7|TRBD1
CASSMTGDEQYF
TGTGCCAGCAGCATGACAGGGGACGAGCAGTACTTC
>.|TRBV5-4|TRBJ1-1|.
CASSSGPPNTEAFF
TGTGCCAGCAGCTCCGGACCGCCGAACACTGAAGCTTTCTTT
>.|TRBV5-6|TRBJ1-2|.
CASRKRGAGDRIGYTF
TGTGCCAGCAGGAAAAGGGGGGCAGGTGATCGAATTGGCTACACCTTC
>.|TRBV4-1|TRBJ2-3|TRBD2
CASSQDYRPGRVDTQYF
TGCGCCAGCAGCCAAGATTACCGACCGGGGAGGGTAGATACGCAGTATTTT
>few|TRBV28|TRBJ1-3|TRBD1
CASSLGGTGNTIYF
TGTGCCAGCAGCTTAGGGGGCACTGGAAACACCATATATTTT
>.|TRBV19|TRBJ1-3|.
CASSIGGPGNTIYF
TGTGCCAGTAGTATTGGGGGCCCTGGAAACACCATATATTTT